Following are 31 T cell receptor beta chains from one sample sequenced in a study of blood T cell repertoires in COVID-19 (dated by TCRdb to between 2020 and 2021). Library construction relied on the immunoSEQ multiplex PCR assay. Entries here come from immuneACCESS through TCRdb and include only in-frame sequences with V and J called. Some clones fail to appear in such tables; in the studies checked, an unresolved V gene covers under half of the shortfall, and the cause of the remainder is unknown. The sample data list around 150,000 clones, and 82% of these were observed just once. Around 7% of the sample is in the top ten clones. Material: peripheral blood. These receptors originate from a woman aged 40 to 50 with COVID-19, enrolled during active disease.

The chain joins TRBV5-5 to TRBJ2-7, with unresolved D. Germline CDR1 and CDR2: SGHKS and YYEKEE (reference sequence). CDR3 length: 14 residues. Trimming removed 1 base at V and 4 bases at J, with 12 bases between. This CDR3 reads CASSLRPRVYEQYF. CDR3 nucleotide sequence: TGTGCCAGCAGCTTGCGTCCTAGAGTTTACGAGCAGTACTTC. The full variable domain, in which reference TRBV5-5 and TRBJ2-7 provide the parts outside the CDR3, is DAGVTQSPTHLIKTRGQQVTLRCSPISGHKSVSWYQQVLGQGPQFIFQYYEKEERGRGNFPDRFSARQFPNYSSELNVNALLLGDSALYLCASSLRPRVYEQYFGPGTRLTVT.

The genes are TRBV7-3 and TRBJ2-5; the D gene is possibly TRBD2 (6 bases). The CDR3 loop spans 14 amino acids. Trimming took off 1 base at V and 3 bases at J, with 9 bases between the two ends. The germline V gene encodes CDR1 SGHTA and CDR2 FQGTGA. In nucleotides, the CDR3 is TGTGCCAGCAGCTTAAGTGGGGGGAAAGAGACCCAGTACTTC. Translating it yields CASSLSGGKETQYF. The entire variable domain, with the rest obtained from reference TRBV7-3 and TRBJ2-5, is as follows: GAGVSQTPSNKVTEKGKYVELRCDPISGHTALYWYRQSLGQGPEFLIYFQGTGAADDSGLPNDRFFAVRPEGSVSTLKIQRTERGDSAVYLCASSLSGGKETQYFGPGTRLLVL.

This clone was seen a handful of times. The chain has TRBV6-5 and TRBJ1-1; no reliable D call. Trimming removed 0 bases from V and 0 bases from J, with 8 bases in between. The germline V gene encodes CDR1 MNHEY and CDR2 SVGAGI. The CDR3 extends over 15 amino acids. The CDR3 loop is CASSYSLSVNTEAFF. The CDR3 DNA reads TGTGCCAGCAGTTACTCCTTGAGTGTGAACACTGAAGCTTTCTTT.

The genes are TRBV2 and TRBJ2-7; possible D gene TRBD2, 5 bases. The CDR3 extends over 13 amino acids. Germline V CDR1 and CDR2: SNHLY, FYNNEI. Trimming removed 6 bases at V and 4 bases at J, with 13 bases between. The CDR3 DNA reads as TGTGCCAGCAGAGCCGGACTTCGATACGAGCAGTACGTC. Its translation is CASRAGLRYEQYV.

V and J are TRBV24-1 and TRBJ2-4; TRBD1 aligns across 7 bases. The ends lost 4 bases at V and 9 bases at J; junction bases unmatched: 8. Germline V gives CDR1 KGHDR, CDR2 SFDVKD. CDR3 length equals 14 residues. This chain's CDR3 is CATSDSTGPGIQYF. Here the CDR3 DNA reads TGTGCCACCAGTGACTCGACAGGGCCGGGCATTCAGTACTTC.

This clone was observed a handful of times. The DNA of the CDR3 is TGTGCCAGCAGTAGGGACAGGGGTGATTCGGGCTACACCTTC. It codes for CASSRDRGDSGYTF. The chain combines TRBV6-5 with TRBJ1-2; 10 nucleotides agree with TRBD1. With 5 bases clipped from V and 8 bases from J, the junction kept 8 bases outside the gene matches. The germline V gene has CDR1 MNHEY and CDR2 SVGAGI. The CDR3 is 14 residues long.

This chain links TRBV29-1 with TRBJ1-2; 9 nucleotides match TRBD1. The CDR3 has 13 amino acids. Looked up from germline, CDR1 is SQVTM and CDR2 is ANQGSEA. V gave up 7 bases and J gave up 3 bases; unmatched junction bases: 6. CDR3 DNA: TGCAGCGCTATAGGACAGGGGTACTATGGCTACACCTTC. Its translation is CSAIGQGYYGYTF.

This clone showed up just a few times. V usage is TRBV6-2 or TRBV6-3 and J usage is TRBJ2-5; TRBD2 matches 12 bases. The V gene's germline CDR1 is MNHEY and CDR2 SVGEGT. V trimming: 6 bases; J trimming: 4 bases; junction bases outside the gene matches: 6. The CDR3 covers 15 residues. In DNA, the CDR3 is TGTGCCAGCAGCCTGACTAGCGGGGGACTAGAGACCCAGTACTTC. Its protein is CASSLTSGGLETQYF.

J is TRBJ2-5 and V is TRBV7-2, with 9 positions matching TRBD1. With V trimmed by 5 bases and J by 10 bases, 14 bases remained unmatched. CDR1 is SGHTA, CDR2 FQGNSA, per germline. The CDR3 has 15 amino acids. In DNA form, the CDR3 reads TGTGCCAGCAGCACAACGCCGGGACAGGGTAGGGACCAGTACTTC. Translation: CASSTTPGQGRDQYF.

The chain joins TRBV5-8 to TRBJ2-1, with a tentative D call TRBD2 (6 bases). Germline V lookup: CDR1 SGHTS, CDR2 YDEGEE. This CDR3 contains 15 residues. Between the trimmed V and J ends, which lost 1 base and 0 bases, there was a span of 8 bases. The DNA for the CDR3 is TGTGCCAGCAGCTTGTCCGGGAGCTCCTACAATGAGCAGTTCTTC. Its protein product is CASSLSGSSYNEQFF.

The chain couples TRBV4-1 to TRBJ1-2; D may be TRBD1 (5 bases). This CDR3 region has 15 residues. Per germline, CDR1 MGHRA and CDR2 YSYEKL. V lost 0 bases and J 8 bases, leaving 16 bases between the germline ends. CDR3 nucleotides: TGCGCCAGCAGCCAAGAGGGGACTGAGGGCTACGGCTACACCTTC. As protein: CASSQEGTEGYGYTF.

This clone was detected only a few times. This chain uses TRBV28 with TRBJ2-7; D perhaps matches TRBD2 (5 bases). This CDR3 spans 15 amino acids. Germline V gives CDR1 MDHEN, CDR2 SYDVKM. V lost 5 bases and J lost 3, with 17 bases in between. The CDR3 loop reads CASSGSGRFLYEQYF. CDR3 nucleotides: TGTGCCAGCAGTGGGAGCGGTCGCTTTCTCTACGAGCAGTACTTC.

The CDR3 region has the DNA TGTGCCAGCAGTGATGGATTGAGAGACAGGGATGGTGGCTACACCTTC. This gives the protein CASSDGLRDRDGGYTF. This chain joins TRBV2 and TRBJ1-2, with 7 bases lining up with TRBD1. Trimming at V came to 3 bases and at J to 7 bases, leaving 14 bases not matched to a gene. The CDR3 extends over 16 amino acids. CDR1 is SNHLY and CDR2 is FYNNEI in the germline V gene.

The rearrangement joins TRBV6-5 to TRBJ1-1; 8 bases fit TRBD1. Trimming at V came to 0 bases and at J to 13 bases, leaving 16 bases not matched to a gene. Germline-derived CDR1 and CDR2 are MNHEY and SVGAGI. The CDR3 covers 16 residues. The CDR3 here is CASSYSPEGTGVGDFF. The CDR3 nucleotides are TGTGCCAGCAGTTACTCACCAGAAGGGACAGGTGTCGGGGATTTCTTT.

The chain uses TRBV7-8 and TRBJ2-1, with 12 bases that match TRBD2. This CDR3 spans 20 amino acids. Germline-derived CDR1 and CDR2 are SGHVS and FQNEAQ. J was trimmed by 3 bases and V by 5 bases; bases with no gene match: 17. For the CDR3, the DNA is TGTGCCAGCAGCCCGGGACTAGCGGGTACAGTTGTTCGGTTCTACAATGAGCAGTTCTTC. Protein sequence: CASSPGLAGTVVRFYNEQFF.

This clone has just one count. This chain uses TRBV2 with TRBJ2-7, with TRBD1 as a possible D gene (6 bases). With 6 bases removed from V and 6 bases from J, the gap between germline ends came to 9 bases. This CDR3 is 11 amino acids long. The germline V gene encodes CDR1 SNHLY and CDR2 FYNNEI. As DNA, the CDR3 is TGTGCCAGCAGCGCAGGGGTCGAGCAGTACGTC. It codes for CASSAGVEQYV.

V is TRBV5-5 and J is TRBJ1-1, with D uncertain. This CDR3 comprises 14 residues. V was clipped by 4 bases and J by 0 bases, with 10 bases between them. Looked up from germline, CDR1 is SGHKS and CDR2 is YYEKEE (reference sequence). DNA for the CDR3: TGTGCCAGCAGCACGGGATACCTGAACACTGAAGCTTTCTTT. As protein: CASSTGYLNTEAFF.

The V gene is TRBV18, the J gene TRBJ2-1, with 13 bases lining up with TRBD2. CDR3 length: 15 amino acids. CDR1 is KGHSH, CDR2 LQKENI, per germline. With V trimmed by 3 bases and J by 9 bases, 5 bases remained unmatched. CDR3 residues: CASSPWTSGRSEQFF. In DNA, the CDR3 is TGTGCCAGCTCACCGTGGACTAGCGGGAGAAGTGAGCAGTTCTTC.

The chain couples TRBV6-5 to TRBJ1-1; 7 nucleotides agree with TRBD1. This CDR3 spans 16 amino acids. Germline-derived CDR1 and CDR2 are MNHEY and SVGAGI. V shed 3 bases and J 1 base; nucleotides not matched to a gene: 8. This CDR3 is CASSYLAAGGNTEAFF. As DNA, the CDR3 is TGTGCCAGCAGTTATTTGGCCGCAGGGGGGAACACTGAAGCTTTCTTT.

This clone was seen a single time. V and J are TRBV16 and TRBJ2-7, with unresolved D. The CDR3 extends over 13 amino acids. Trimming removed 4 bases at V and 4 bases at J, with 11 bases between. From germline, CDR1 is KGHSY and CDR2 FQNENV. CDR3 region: CASSPSWLYEQYF. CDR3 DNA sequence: TGTGCCAGCAGCCCCTCCTGGCTTTACGAGCAGTACTTC.

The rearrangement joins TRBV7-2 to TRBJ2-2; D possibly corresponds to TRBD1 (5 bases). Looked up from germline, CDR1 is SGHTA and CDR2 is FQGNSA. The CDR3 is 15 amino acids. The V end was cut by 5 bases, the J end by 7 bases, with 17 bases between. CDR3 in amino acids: CASSLNPTVGGELFF. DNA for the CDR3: TGTGCCAGCAGCCTTAATCCGACAGTTGGCGGGGAGCTGTTTTTT. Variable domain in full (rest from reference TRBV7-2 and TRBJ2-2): GAGVSQSPSNKVTEKGKDVELRCDPISGHTALYWYRQSLGQGLEFLIYFQGNSAPDKSGLPSDRFSAERTGGSVSTLTIQRTQQEDSAVYLCASSLNPTVGGELFFGEGSRLTVL.

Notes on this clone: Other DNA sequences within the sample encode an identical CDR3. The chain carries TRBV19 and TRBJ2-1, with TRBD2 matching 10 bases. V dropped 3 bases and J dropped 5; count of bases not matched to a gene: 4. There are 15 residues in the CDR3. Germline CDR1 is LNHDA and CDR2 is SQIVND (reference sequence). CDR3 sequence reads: CASSILAGADNEQFF. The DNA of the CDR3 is TGTGCCAGTAGTATCCTAGCGGGGGCCGACAATGAGCAGTTCTTC.

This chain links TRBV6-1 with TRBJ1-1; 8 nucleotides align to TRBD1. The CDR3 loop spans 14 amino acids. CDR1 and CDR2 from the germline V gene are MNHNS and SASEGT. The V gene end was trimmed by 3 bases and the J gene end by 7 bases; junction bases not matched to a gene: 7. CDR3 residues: CASSDNRGRGEAFF. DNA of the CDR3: TGTGCCAGCAGTGACAACAGGGGGAGGGGTGAAGCTTTCTTT.

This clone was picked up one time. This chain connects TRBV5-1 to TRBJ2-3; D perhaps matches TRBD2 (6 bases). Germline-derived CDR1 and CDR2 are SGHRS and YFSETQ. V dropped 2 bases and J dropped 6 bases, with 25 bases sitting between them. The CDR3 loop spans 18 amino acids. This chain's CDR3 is CASSFLTVYGLGGDTQYF. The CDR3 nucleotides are TGCGCCAGCAGCTTCCTTACGGTTTACGGGCTGGGGGGTGATACGCAGTATTTT.

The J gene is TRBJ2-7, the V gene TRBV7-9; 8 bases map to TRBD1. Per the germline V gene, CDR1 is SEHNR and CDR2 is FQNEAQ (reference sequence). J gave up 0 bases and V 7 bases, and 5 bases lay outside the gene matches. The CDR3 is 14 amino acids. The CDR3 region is CASNRQGNSYEQYF. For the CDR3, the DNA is TGTGCCAGCAATAGACAGGGGAACTCCTACGAGCAGTACTTC.

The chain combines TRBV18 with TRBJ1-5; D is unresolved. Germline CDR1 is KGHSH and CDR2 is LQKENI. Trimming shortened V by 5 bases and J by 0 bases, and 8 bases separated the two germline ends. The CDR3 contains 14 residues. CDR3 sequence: CASSDTDSNQPQHF. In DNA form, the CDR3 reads TGTGCCAGCTCAGACACGGATAGCAATCAGCCCCAGCATTTT.

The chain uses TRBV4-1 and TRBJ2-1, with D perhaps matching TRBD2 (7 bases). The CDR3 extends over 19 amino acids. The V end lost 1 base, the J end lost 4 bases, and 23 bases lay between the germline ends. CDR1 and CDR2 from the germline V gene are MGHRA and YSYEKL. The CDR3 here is CASSQASGGRLTRYNEQFF. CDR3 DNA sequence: TGCGCCAGCAGCCAAGCCTCGGGGGGCCGACTGACTAGATACAATGAGCAGTTCTTC.

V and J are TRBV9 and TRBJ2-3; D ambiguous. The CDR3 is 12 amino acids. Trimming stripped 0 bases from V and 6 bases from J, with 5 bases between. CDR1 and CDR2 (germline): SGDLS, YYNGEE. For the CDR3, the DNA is TGTGCCAGCAGCGTAGATCGTGATACGCAGTATTTT. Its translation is CASSVDRDTQYF.

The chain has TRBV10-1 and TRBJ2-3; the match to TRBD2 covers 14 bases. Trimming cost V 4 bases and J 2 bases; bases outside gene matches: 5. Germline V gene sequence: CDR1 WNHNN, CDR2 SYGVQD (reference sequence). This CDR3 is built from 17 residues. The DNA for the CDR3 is TGCGCCAGCAGTGCAGGGACTAGCGGGAGAGACACAGATACGCAGTATTTT. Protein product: CASSAGTSGRDTDTQYF.

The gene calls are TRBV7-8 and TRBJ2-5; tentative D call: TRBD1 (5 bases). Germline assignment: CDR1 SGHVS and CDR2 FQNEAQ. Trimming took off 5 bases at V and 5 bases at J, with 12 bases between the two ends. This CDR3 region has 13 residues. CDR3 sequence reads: CASSRQLGETQYF. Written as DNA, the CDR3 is TGTGCCAGCAGCAGACAGCTGGGGGAGACCCAGTACTTC.

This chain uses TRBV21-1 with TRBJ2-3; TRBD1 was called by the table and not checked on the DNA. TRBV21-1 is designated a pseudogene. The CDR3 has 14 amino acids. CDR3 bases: TGTGCCAGCAGTTCAGACAGGGGCACAGATACGCAGTATTTT. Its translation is CASSSDRGTDTQYF.